The rows below give T cell receptor beta chains drawn from one sample of a study of blood T cell repertoires in COVID-19. Measured with immunoSEQ multiplex PCR; TCRdb has only the in-frame clones, and not every one. The sample has about 43,000 clones, 83% seen once. What was sequenced was peripheral blood. Receptors originate from an elderly man in a cohort sampled during active COVID-19. The CDR3 runs from the conserved cysteine through the conserved F or W. Some rows mark clone size as missing; the rest say once, few, many or name a class of expanded clone.

size	V	J	CDR3
NA	TRBV2	TRBJ1-2	CASTERETGYGYTF
NA	TRBV28	TRBJ2-5	CASSFVLEETQYF
NA	TRBV18	TRBJ2-7	CAGSPLAGGEQYF
medium-sized	TRBV5-1	TRBJ2-7	CASSTGTGGYEQYF
NA	TRBV5-6	TRBJ1-4	CASDKEGLGEKLFF
NA	TRBV6-5	TRBJ2-3	CASSSSIGLDTQYF
NA	TRBV7-8	TRBJ2-7	CASSIREGSTYEQYF
few	TRBV19	TRBJ2-5	CASSIAVGGQETQYF
NA	TRBV28	TRBJ1-1	CASGKNREWNTEAFF
NA	TRBV7-8	TRBJ1-4	CASSTGPTGGNEKLFF
NA	TRBV4-2	TRBJ2-7	CASSQGRQRTYEQYF
NA	TRBV6-6	TRBJ1-5	CASRPTTGSNQPQHF
NA	TRBV6-5	TRBJ1-1	CASSRLSGNTEAFF
NA	TRBV6-5	TRBJ2-1	CASSPGQYNEQFF
NA	TRBV30	TRBJ2-1	CAWRDQGGARSEQFF
NA	TRBV5-1	TRBJ1-1	CASHEGIEAFF
NA	TRBV18	TRBJ2-3	CASSPRLAGGRDTQYF
NA	TRBV18	TRBJ1-3	CASSDSSGNTIYF
NA	TRBV11-1	TRBJ1-1	CASSLTRTGGTEAFF
NA	TRBV30	TRBJ1-2	CAWRVWDRERGYTF
NA	TRBV6-6	TRBJ1-1	CASSYSGQATEAFF
once	TRBV18	TRBJ2-3	CASSPRGSGSTATDTQYF
NA	TRBV10-3	TRBJ2-7	CAIRPSADSSYEQYF